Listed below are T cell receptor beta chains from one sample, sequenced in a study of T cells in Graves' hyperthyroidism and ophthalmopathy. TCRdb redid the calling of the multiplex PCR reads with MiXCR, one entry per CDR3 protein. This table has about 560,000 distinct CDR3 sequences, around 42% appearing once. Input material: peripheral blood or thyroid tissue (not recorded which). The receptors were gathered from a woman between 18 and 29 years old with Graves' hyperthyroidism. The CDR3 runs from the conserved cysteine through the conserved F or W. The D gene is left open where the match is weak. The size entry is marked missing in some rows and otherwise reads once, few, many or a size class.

CASSASSPYGYTF	TGTGCCAGCAGTGCCAGCTCGCCCTATGGCTACACCTTC	.	TRBJ1-2	few	TRBV12-3/TRBV12-4
CASSRQGPDVNTEAFF	TGTGCCAGCAGCAGACAGGGGCCGGACGTGAACACTGAAGCTTTCTTT	TRBD1	TRBJ1-1	.	TRBV2
CASSLEAGNGANVLTF	TGTGCCAGCAGCCTGGAGGCAGGGAATGGGGCCAACGTCCTGACTTTC	.	TRBJ2-6	.	TRBV7-9
CASSFGDRDGYTF	TGTGCCAGCAGCTTTGGGGACAGGGATGGCTACACCTTC	TRBD1	TRBJ1-2	.	TRBV7-2
CASSLGQVDSPLHF	TGCGCCAGCAGCTTGGGGCAGGTGGATTCACCCCTCCACTTT	.	TRBJ1-6	.	TRBV5-1
CASTARDTGIELFF	TGTGCCAGCACGGCCCGAGACACAGGGATAGAACTGTTTTTT	.	TRBJ1-4	many	TRBV2
CASRPTGFTEAFF	TGTGCCAGCAGACCTACAGGTTTCACTGAAGCTTTCTTT	.	TRBJ1-1	.	TRBV7-8
CASSPRTGDYGYTF	TGCGCCAGCAGTCCCCGGACAGGGGACTATGGCTACACCTTC	TRBD1	TRBJ1-2	many	TRBV7-2
CASSEIGVEQYF	TGTGCCAGCAGTGAAATAGGGGTTGAGCAGTACTTC	.	TRBJ2-7	few	TRBV2
CSAQPQVYGYTF	TGCAGTGCTCAGCCACAGGTCTATGGCTACACCTTC	.	TRBJ1-2	.	TRBV20-1
CASSNRSNQPQHF	TGTGCCAGTAGTAATCGGAGCAATCAGCCCCAGCATTTT	.	TRBJ1-5	.	TRBV19
CASSQGIGQLPYGYTF	TGTGCCAGCAGCCAAGGAATCGGACAGCTCCCCTATGGCTACACCTTC	.	TRBJ1-2	.	TRBV14
CASSFGGLGYGYTF	TGTGCCAGCTCCTTCGGGGGTTTGGGCTATGGCTACACCTTC	.	TRBJ1-2	.	TRBV7-8
CASVRGRGRQETQYF	TGTGCCAGCGTCAGGGGGAGGGGGCGGCAAGAGACCCAGTACTTC	.	TRBJ2-5	many	TRBV12-3/TRBV12-4
CSASSGGEQYF	TGCAGTGCTAGCTCAGGGGGCGAGCAGTACTTC	TRBD1	TRBJ2-7	few	TRBV20-1
CASSPNHREVQETQYF	TGTGCCAGCAGCCCAAATCACAGGGAGGTTCAAGAGACCCAGTACTTC	.	TRBJ2-5	.	TRBV7-9
CASSFRRYNSPLHF	TGTGCCAGCAGCTTTCGGCGATATAATTCACCCCTCCACTTT	.	TRBJ1-6	many	TRBV7-6
CAIAEGGNGETQYF	TGTGCCATCGCAGAAGGGGGCAACGGAGAGACCCAGTACTTC	TRBD1	TRBJ2-5	.	TRBV7-8
CASSLLAGQHGYTF	TGTGCCAGCAGTTTACTAGCGGGGCAGCATGGCTACACCTTC	.	TRBJ1-2	.	TRBV25-1
CASTPWGVLDTGELFF	TGTGCCAGTACCCCCTGGGGTGTCTTGGACACCGGGGAGCTGTTTTTT	.	TRBJ2-2	.	TRBV19
CATSDGSGGSSYEQYF	TGTGCCACCAGTGACGGTAGCGGGGGGAGCTCCTACGAGCAGTACTTC	TRBD2	TRBJ2-7	many	TRBV24-1
CATSPVGQYF	TGTGCCACCAGCCCAGTGGGGCAGTACTTC	.	TRBJ2-7	.	TRBV15
CAISESRWCEQYF	TGTGCCATCAGTGAGTCGAGGTGGTGCGAGCAGTACTTC	.	TRBJ2-7	once	TRBV10-3
CASSQGEPREAFF	TGTGCCAGCAGCCAAGGGGAACCGCGAGAAGCTTTCTTT	.	TRBJ1-1	.	TRBV7-9
CASIRLEGETQYF	TGTGCCAGCATCCGACTAGAAGGAGAGACCCAGTACTTC	.	TRBJ2-5	many	TRBV2
CAISPRDGSYEQYF	TGTGCCATCAGCCCCCGGGACGGGTCCTACGAGCAGTACTTC	.	TRBJ2-7	.	TRBV10-3
CASSRGDRSSYEQYF	TGCGCCAGCAGCCGCGGGGACAGGAGCTCCTACGAGCAGTACTTC	TRBD1	TRBJ2-7	.	TRBV4-3
CSASPGFNQPQHF	TGCAGTGCTAGCCCCGGGTTCAATCAGCCCCAGCATTTT	.	TRBJ1-5	.	TRBV20-1
CASSYRQGLSF	TGTGCCAGCAGTTACCGACAGGGTCTAAGCTTC	TRBD1	TRBJ1-2	.	TRBV7-3
CSVEDRGPGTYTEAFF	TGCAGCGTTGAAGATCGGGGGCCTGGAACCTACACTGAAGCTTTCTTT	.	TRBJ1-1	few	TRBV29-1
CASSPLTDKNEKLFF	TGTGCCAGCAGTCCCCTAACCGACAAAAATGAAAAACTGTTTTTT	.	TRBJ1-4	.	TRBV6-1
CASSRDAGNTIYF	TGTGCCAGCAGCCGGGACGCTGGAAACACCATATATTTT	.	TRBJ1-3	many	TRBV7-2
CASSSHTGSEAFF	TGTGCCAGCAGTTCGCACACAGGGAGTGAAGCTTTCTTT	.	TRBJ1-1	many	TRBV12-3/TRBV12-4
CASRPGTGDAGELFF	TGTGCCAGCAGGCCCGGGACAGGGGACGCCGGGGAGCTGTTTTTT	TRBD1	TRBJ2-2	few	TRBV7-9
CASGTSEQYF	TGTGCCAGTGGGACGAGCGAGCAGTACTTC	.	TRBJ2-7	.	TRBV10-3
CATSRVRDRVGGYTF	TGTGCCACCAGCAGGGTCCGGGACAGGGTGGGAGGCTACACCTTC	TRBD1	TRBJ1-2	.	TRBV15
CASSQDPPSGRWEQYF	TGTGCCAGCAGCCAAGATCCCCCTAGCGGGAGATGGGAGCAGTACTTC	TRBD2	TRBJ2-7	.	TRBV7-9
CASSYRDRYSNQPQHF	TGTGCCAGCAGCTACCGGGACAGATATAGCAATCAGCCCCAGCATTTT	TRBD1	TRBJ1-5	.	TRBV2
CASSSRGSNQPQHF	TGTGCCAGTAGTAGTCGCGGTAGCAATCAGCCCCAGCATTTT	.	TRBJ1-5	many	TRBV19
CASRQTGTGTGETQYF	TGTGCCAGCAGACAAACCGGGACAGGGACGGGAGAGACCCAGTACTTC	TRBD1	TRBJ2-5	.	TRBV7-2
CATSDYRNQKLFF	TGTGCCACCAGTGATTATCGGAACCAAAAACTGTTTTTT	.	TRBJ1-4	many	TRBV24-1
CASSLSQSSYEQYF	TGCGCCAGCAGCTTGAGTCAGTCCTCCTACGAGCAGTACTTC	.	TRBJ2-7	once	TRBV5-1
CASEDRSSSSPLHF	TGTGCCAGCGAGGACAGGTCCTCGAGTTCACCCCTCCACTTT	TRBD1	TRBJ1-6	.	TRBV13
CASSLVGGTSYGYTF	TGTGCCAGCAGCTTAGTTGGAGGGACTAGCTATGGCTACACCTTC	.	TRBJ1-2	few	TRBV7-8
CASSLAVANTGELFF	TGTGCCAGCAGTTTAGCGGTCGCGAACACCGGGGAGCTGTTTTTT	.	TRBJ2-2	few	TRBV2
CASSGVPNTGELFF	TGTGCCAGCTCAGGGGTCCCGAACACCGGGGAGCTGTTTTTT	.	TRBJ2-2	.	TRBV6-6